This T cell receptor beta chain was recorded in a study of shared T cell receptors in the human thymus. Some clones are missing from TCRdb's copy, which holds only in-frame ones; the method was immunoSEQ multiplex PCR. The sample comprises 600,000 or so clones, around 87% of which are singletons, and under 0.01% rests with the top ten. From germline, CDR1 is SEHNR and CDR2 FQNEAQ (reference sequence). The CDR3 runs to 15 residues. V lost 5 bases and J 2 bases, leaving 14 bases between the germline ends. In addition, the sample was reused for a study of human thymus T cells. This second report adds: Thymus was obtained from resections taken during corrective heart surgery. An apparent bias in V and J gene usage was seen in thymic and blood repertoires. What related research reported was that thymic repertoires overlapped highly among unrelated individuals.

The sample taken for sequencing was thymocytes. The chain is built from TRBV7-9 and TRBJ2-3, with D tentatively TRBD1 (6 bases). The source is a boy less than two years old with a congenital heart defect. CDR3 protein: CASSQGHPPTDTQYF. The CDR3, as DNA: TGTGCCAGCAGCCAGGGACACCCACCCACAGATACGCAGTATTTT.